The 17 T cell receptor beta chains given below trace back to one sample, sequenced in a study of blood T cell repertoires in COVID-19. Libraries were prepared by immunoSEQ multiplex PCR; TCRdb keeps only in-frame clonotypes and omits some of them. The sample holds roughly 300,000 clones, about nine tenths seen once. Material for sequencing was peripheral blood. The receptors were gathered from a woman in her twenties or thirties with COVID-19, enrolled during active disease.

The gene calls are TRBV19 and TRBJ1-2; D perhaps matches TRBD1 (5 bases). The V gene lost 3 bases and the J gene lost 3 bases, with 11 bases spanning the gap. The germline gives CDR1 LNHDA, CDR2 SQIVND (reference sequence). The CDR3 spans 14 residues. The CDR3 here is CASSMGPGHYGYTF. The CDR3 coding sequence is TGTGCCAGTAGTATGGGGCCAGGGCACTATGGCTACACCTTC.

The V call is TRBV7-8, the J call TRBJ2-5; TRBD2 agrees at 7 bases. The CDR3 contains 15 residues. V lost 5 bases to trimming and J lost 0 bases; unmatched junction nucleotides: 6. The germline gives CDR1 SGHVS, CDR2 FQNEAQ. CDR3 nucleotides: TGTGCCAGCAGCCGAGGGACTACAGACCAAGAGACCCAGTACTTC. It translates to CASSRGTTDQETQYF.

The chain combines TRBV2 with TRBJ2-7; the D is unclear. The CDR3 has 13 amino acids. Germline loops: CDR1 SNHLY, CDR2 FYNNEI. V lost 5 bases and J lost 2, with 10 bases in between. CDR3 nucleotide sequence: TGTGCCAGCAGTAGAGCCGATCCCTACGAGCAGTACGTC. This translates into CASSRADPYEQYV.

V gene TRBV4-1 combines with J gene TRBJ2-2, with a possible D match to TRBD1 (6 bases). CDR3 size: 14 residues. Germline-derived CDR1 and CDR2 are MGHRA and YSYEKL. Trimming shortened V by 1 base and J by 8 bases, and 11 bases separated the two germline ends. CDR3 coding DNA: TGCGCCAGCAGCCAAGCCCCCGGGACAGGGGAGCTGTTTTTT. It is translated as CASSQAPGTGELFF.

The genes are TRBV28 and TRBJ2-7; D is possibly TRBD2 (6 bases). The CDR3 covers 17 residues. The germline V gene has CDR1 MDHEN and CDR2 SYDVKM. The ends were cut back, 6 bases at V and 2 bases at J, with 23 bases in the middle. The CDR3 DNA reads TGTGCCAGCAGCCACCTCCCGGGACTCGAGCCGACCTACGAGCAGTACTTC. This translates into CASSHLPGLEPTYEQYF.

The rearrangement uses TRBV4-1 and TRBJ1-3; a possible D gene is TRBD1 (5 bases). The CDR3 is made up of 15 amino acids. Trimming shortened V by 0 bases and J by 4 bases, and 10 bases separated the two germline ends. CDR1 is MGHRA, CDR2 YSYEKL, per germline. The CDR3 DNA sequence: TGCGCCAGCAGCCAAGATCGAACAGGCGGAAACACCATATATTTT. Translated: CASSQDRTGGNTIYF.

This clone is a singleton in its sample. CDR3 DNA sequence: TGTGCCAGCCAATTACAGGCTTATAGCAATCAGCCCCAGCATTTT. Protein sequence: CASQLQAYSNQPQHF. V is TRBV6-5 and J is TRBJ1-5, with D possibly TRBD1 on 5 matching bases. Germline V gene lookup returns CDR1 MNHEY and CDR2 SVGAGI. Deletions cut 8 bases from V and 0 bases from J, with 14 bases between. The CDR3 loop spans 15 amino acids.

The genes are TRBV10-3 and TRBJ1-1, with D possibly being TRBD1 (5 bases). The CDR3 has 15 residues. V lost 3 bases and J lost 0, with 11 bases in between. Germline lookup yields CDR1 ENHRY and CDR2 SYGVKD. The CDR3 region has the DNA TGTGCCATCAGTGAAGACAGTCTCATGAACACTGAAGCTTTCTTT. Translation: CAISEDSLMNTEAFF.

J is TRBJ2-5 and V is TRBV7-9; TRBD2 agrees at 7 bases. V shed 5 bases and J 7 bases; nucleotides not matched to a gene: 10. This CDR3 region has 14 residues. The germline CDR1 and CDR2 sequences are SEHNR and FQNEAQ (reference sequence). The CDR3 here is CASSPRGEPGTQYF. The CDR3 coding sequence is TGTGCCAGCAGCCCACGGGGGGAGCCTGGGACCCAGTACTTC.

The chain has TRBV7-2 and TRBJ1-2, with D perhaps TRBD1 (6 bases). CDR1 SGHTA and CDR2 FQGNSA come from the germline V gene. V lost 2 bases and J 4 bases, leaving 8 bases between the germline ends. CDR3 length: 13 amino acids. The CDR3 DNA reads TGTGCCAGCAGCTTAACAGGGTCCTATGGCTACACCTTC. Translation gives CASSLTGSYGYTF.

The rearrangement joins TRBV13 to TRBJ2-3; D gene ambiguous. Germline values: CDR1 PRHDT, CDR2 FYEKMQ (reference sequence). The CDR3 has 15 residues. V was trimmed by 5 bases and J by 4 bases, leaving 16 bases between them. The DNA for the CDR3 is TGTGCCAGCAGCCTCCGACAAGGCCCCCCAGATACGCAGTATTTT. It codes for CASSLRQGPPDTQYF. Full variable domain (missing parts from reference TRBV13 and TRBJ2-3): AAGVIQSPRHLIKEKRETATLKCYPIPRHDTVYWYQQGPGQDPQFLISFYEKMQSDKGSIPDRFSAQQFSDYHSELNMSSLELGDSALYFCASSLRQGPPDTQYFGPGTRLTVL.

The gene calls are TRBV4-2 and TRBJ1-6; unclear D gene. V lost 1 base to trimming and J lost 11 bases, with 15 bases between them. The germline CDR1 and CDR2 sequences are LGHNA and YNFKEQ. This CDR3 is built from 15 residues. The CDR3 DNA reads TGTGCCAGCAGCCAAGTCGGGTCCGAAACGACACCCCTCCACTTT. It specifies CASSQVGSETTPLHF.

V is TRBV11-2 and J is TRBJ1-6; D possibly corresponds to TRBD1 (5 bases). This CDR3 region has 16 residues. CDR1 is SGHAT and CDR2 is FQNNGV in the germline V gene. The V end lost 5 bases, the J end lost 9 bases, and 20 bases lay between the germline ends. CDR3 sequence reads: CASSPGMGRKISPLHF. The CDR3 bases are TGTGCCAGCAGCCCAGGGATGGGGAGGAAAATTTCACCCCTCCACTTT.

This rearrangement joins TRBV19 to TRBJ1-6; a weak D match, TRBD1 (6 bases). V was cut by 6 bases and J by 8 bases, with 11 bases left in between. Germline V gene sequence: CDR1 LNHDA, CDR2 SQIVND (reference sequence). This CDR3 region has 13 residues. DNA for the CDR3: TGTGCCAGTAGCTTACAGGGACATTCACCCCTCCACTTT. Amino acids: CASSLQGHSPLHF.

CDR3 loop: CASSPGGNGNTIYF. The CDR3 DNA follows: TGTGCCAGCAGCCCAGGGGGAAATGGAAACACCATATATTTT. V and J are TRBV6-6 and TRBJ1-3; TRBD1 aligns across 7 bases. The V gene end was trimmed by 6 bases and the J gene end by 3 bases; junction bases not matched to a gene: 5. The CDR3 loop spans 14 amino acids. Germline V gene lookup returns CDR1 MNHNY and CDR2 SVGAGI (reference sequence).

The chain is built from TRBV27 and TRBJ1-5; the D is unclear. The CDR3 is 13 residues long. V shed 2 bases and J shed 4 bases, with 6 bases lying between them. The V gene's germline CDR1 is MNHEY and CDR2 SMNVEV (reference sequence). This CDR3 is CASSLTDNQPQHF. The CDR3 nucleotides are TGTGCCAGCAGTTTAACTGATAATCAGCCCCAGCATTTT.

The gene calls are TRBV6-6 and TRBJ1-2; weak D call: TRBD1 (5 bases). Germline-derived CDR1 and CDR2 are MNHNY and SVGAGI (reference sequence). V was pared by 2 bases and J by 0 bases, with 10 bases between. There are 15 residues in the CDR3. As DNA, the CDR3 is TGTGCCAGCAGTTACGACGGAGGGGCTAACTATGGCTACACCTTC. Its translation is CASSYDGGANYGYTF.